The rows below give T cell receptor beta chains drawn from one sample of a study of blood T cell repertoires in COVID-19. The repertoire was sequenced with immunoSEQ multiplex PCR; TCRdb's copy has only in-frame clones and lacks some. The table includes 200,000 to 250,000 clones, about 90% detected once. Sequences were obtained from peripheral blood. The receptors come from a man aged 18 to 30 with active or convalescent COVID-19. CDR3s include the opening cysteine and the closing phenylalanine or tryptophan. D genes are given only for firm matches. Some rows have no size entry. The others give once, few or many, or a class for an expanded clone.

size	V	J	D	DNA	CDR3
-	TRBV9	TRBJ1-2	TRBD1	TGTGCCAGCAGCGCGGTACAGGGGGCCTATGGCTACACCTTC	CASSAVQGAYGYTF
once	TRBV9	TRBJ2-5	-	TGTGCCAGCAGCGTAGCGGCGGGTACTAAAGAGACCCAGTACTTC	CASSVAAGTKETQYF
-	TRBV4-3	TRBJ2-3	TRBD2	TGCGCCAGCAGCCAAGAAACTAGCGGCGTCTCAGATACGCAGTATTTT	CASSQETSGVSDTQYF
-	TRBV12-3/TRBV12-4	TRBJ1-1	TRBD1	TGTGCCAGCAGTCCGGGACAGGGGATGGCTTTCTTT	CASSPGQGMAFF
-	TRBV15	TRBJ1-5	-	TGTGCCACCAGCAGAGTGGCTCCCAGGGGTGATCAGCCCCAGCATTTT	CATSRVAPRGDQPQHF
-	TRBV18	TRBJ2-5	TRBD2	TGTGCCAGCTCACCACCGGCTAGCGGTCAAGAGACCCAGTACTTC	CASSPPASGQETQYF
-	TRBV18	TRBJ2-5	-	TGTGCCAGCTCACCATTTAAGGGACTGGGAGAGACCCAGTACTTC	CASSPFKGLGETQYF
-	TRBV19	TRBJ1-6	-	TGTGCCAGTAGTACTACAGTCTATAATTCACCCCTCCACTTT	CASSTTVYNSPLHF
-	TRBV4-3	TRBJ1-1	TRBD1	TGCGCCAGCAGCCAAGATTTGACGGGACAGGGGAACACTGAAGCTTTCTTT	CASSQDLTGQGNTEAFF
-	TRBV15	TRBJ2-7	-	TGTGCCACCAGCAAGGACCTGACAGGCGACTACGAGCAGTACTTC	CATSKDLTGDYEQYF
once	TRBV4-3	TRBJ2-1	-	TGCGCCAGCAGCCAAGGTCCTTCCCCCATAGAGGCGGGCGCCTACAATGAGCAGTTCTTC	CASSQGPSPIEAGAYNEQFF
once	TRBV10-1	TRBJ2-3	-	TGCGCCAGCAGCACAGGGTTGTCAGATACGCAGTATTTT	CASSTGLSDTQYF
-	TRBV6-6	TRBJ1-2	TRBD1	TGTGCCAGCAGTTCCTTCACAGGGGAGGAGTATGGCTACACCTTC	CASSSFTGEEYGYTF
few	TRBV2	TRBJ2-7	-	TGTGCCAGCAGGCGGCGCGGCTCCTACGAGCAGTACTTC	CASRRRGSYEQYF
-	TRBV5-1	TRBJ2-3	-	TGCGCCAGCAGCGGCTCTAGCACAGATACGCAGTATTTT	CASSGSSTDTQYF
few	TRBV7-9	TRBJ2-5	TRBD2	TGTGCCACCTCTAGCGGGATTGGCTCAGAGACCCAGTACTTC	CATSSGIGSETQYF
-	TRBV5-4	TRBJ2-1	-	TGTGCCAGCAGCTTGACGGGTGAGCAGTTCTTC	CASSLTGEQFF
once	TRBV4-1	TRBJ1-4	-	TGCGCCAGCAGCGGTGTGTCAGGGATAGAAAAACTGTTTTTT	CASSGVSGIEKLFF
-	TRBV7-2	TRBJ2-1	TRBD2	TGTGCCAGCAGAGCCAGGACTAGCGGCTACAATGAGCAGTTCTTC	CASRARTSGYNEQFF
-	TRBV4-1	TRBJ1-5	-	TGCGCCAGCAGCCTGACCGGGACAAATAATCAGCCCCAGCATTTT	CASSLTGTNNQPQHF
-	TRBV30	TRBJ2-7	-	TGTGCCTGGAGTGTACAGGGATTCAACGAGCAGTACTTC	CAWSVQGFNEQYF
-	TRBV2	TRBJ2-3	TRBD2	TGTGCCAGCAGTGGACTAGCGGCAACAGATACGCAGTATTTT	CASSGLAATDTQYF
-	TRBV7-2	TRBJ2-7	TRBD2	TGTGCCAGCAGCAGAAGCGGGGGCTCCTACGAGCAGTACTTC	CASSRSGGSYEQYF
-	TRBV25-1	TRBJ1-3	TRBD1	TGTGCCACCGAGGACAGGGTGGGAAACACCATATATTTT	CATEDRVGNTIYF
-	TRBV7-2	TRBJ2-7	-	TGTGCCAGCAGCTTAGGTACTGGCGCAGGGTACGAGCAGTACTTC	CASSLGTGAGYEQYF
-	TRBV6-5	TRBJ2-5	-	TGTGCCAGCCTCCGGGGGGAGACCCAGTACTTC	CASLRGETQYF
few	TRBV2	TRBJ2-3	-	TGTGCCAGCAGCCCCCCCACAGCTCCGACAGATACGCAGTATTTT	CASSPPTAPTDTQYF
few	TRBV30	TRBJ1-5	-	TGTGCCTGGAGTGTCGGGGGGAGCAATCAGCCCCAGCATTTT	CAWSVGGSNQPQHF
-	TRBV18	TRBJ1-4	TRBD1	TGTGCCAGCTCCGGACAGGGGGCGTTCAATGAAAAACTGTTTTTT	CASSGQGAFNEKLFF
-	TRBV20-1	TRBJ1-1	-	TGCAGTGCCGCTTCTCCGACAAAATCCAGTTTT	CSAASPTKSSF
-	TRBV7-3	TRBJ2-5	TRBD1	TGTGCCAGCAGCTTAACAGCGGGACAGGGTGAAGACTCCCAGTACTTC	CASSLTAGQGEDSQYF
once	TRBV7-2	TRBJ2-5	-	TGTGCCAGCAGCCCCTCTGGGAGGCCGCACGGCGCGGGGACCCAGTACTTC	CASSPSGRPHGAGTQYF
-	TRBV30	TRBJ2-2	-	TGTGCCGGCCGGGACACGGGCACCGGGGAGCTGTTTTTT	CAGRDTGTGELFF
-	TRBV9	TRBJ2-2	TRBD2	TGTGCCAGCAGCAACACGGGACTAGCGGGAGTGGCAGCGAGGGTCGGGGAGCTGTTTTTT	CASSNTGLAGVAARVGELFF
-	TRBV28	TRBJ2-3	-	TGTGCCAGCAGTTTATCAGTAACAGGGCGGGCAGATACGCAGTATTTT	CASSLSVTGRADTQYF
-	TRBV15	TRBJ2-3	-	TGTGCCACCAGCAGAGCAAAATCCACAGATACGCAGTATTTT	CATSRAKSTDTQYF
few	TRBV5-1	TRBJ1-2	TRBD1	TGCGCCAGCAGCCAATACCCTCTGACAGGGGGCCTTAACTATGGCTACACCTTC	CASSQYPLTGGLNYGYTF